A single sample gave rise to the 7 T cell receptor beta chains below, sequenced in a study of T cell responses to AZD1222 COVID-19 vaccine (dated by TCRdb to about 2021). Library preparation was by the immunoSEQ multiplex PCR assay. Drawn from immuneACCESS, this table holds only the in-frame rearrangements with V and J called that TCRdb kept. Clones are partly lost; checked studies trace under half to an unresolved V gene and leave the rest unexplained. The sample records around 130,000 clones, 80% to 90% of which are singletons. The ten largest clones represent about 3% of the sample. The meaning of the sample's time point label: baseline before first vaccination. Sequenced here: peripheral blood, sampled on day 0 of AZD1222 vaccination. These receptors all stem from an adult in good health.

CDR3 coding DNA: TGTGCCAGCTCACAGGGGGGATCTGGCACAGATACGCAGTATTTT. This translates into CASSQGGSGTDTQYF. The chain is built from TRBV18 and TRBJ2-3; D is possibly TRBD1 or TRBD2 (6 bases each). Germline loops: CDR1 KGHSH, CDR2 LQKENI. The CDR3 is made up of 15 amino acids. Trimming shortened V by 4 bases and J by 1 base, and 12 bases separated the two germline ends.

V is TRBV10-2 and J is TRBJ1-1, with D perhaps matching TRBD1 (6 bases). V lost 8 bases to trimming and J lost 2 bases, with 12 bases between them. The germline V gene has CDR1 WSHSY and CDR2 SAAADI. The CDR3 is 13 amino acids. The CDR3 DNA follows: TGCGCCAGCCGGGACACCGTTAACACTGAAGCTTTCTTT. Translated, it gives CASRDTVNTEAFF.

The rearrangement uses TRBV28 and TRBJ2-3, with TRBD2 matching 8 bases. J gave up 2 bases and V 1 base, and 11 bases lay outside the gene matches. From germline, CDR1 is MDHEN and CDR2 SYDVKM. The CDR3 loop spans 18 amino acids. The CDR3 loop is CASSLSGYWREATDTQYF. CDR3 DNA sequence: TGTGCCAGCAGTTTATCCGGATATTGGCGGGAGGCCACAGATACGCAGTATTTT.

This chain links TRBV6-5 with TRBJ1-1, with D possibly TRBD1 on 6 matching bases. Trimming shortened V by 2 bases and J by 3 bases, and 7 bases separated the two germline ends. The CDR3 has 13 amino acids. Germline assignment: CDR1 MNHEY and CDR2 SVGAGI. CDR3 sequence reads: CASSYRGDTEAFF. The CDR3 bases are TGTGCCAGCAGTTACAGGGGGGACACTGAAGCTTTCTTT.

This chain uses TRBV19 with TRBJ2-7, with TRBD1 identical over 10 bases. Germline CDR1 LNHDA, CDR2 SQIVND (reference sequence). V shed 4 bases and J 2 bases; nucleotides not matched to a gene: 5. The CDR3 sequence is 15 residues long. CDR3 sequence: CASSSGTGVTYEQYF. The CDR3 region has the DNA TGTGCCAGTAGTAGTGGGACAGGGGTAACCTACGAGCAGTACTTC.

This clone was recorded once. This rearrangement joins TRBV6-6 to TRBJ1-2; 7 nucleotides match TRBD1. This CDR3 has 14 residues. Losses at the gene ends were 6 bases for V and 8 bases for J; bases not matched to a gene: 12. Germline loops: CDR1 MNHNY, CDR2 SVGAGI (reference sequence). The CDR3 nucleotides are TGTGCCAGCAGCCGACAGGGATCCAAGTACGGCTACACCTTC. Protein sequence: CASSRQGSKYGYTF.

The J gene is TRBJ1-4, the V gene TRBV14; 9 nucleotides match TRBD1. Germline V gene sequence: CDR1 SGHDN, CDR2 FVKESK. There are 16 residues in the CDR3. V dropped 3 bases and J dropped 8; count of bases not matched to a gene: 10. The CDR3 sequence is CASSHDTGTGFEKLFF. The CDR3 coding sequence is TGTGCCAGCAGCCATGATACCGGGACAGGGTTCGAAAAACTGTTTTTT.